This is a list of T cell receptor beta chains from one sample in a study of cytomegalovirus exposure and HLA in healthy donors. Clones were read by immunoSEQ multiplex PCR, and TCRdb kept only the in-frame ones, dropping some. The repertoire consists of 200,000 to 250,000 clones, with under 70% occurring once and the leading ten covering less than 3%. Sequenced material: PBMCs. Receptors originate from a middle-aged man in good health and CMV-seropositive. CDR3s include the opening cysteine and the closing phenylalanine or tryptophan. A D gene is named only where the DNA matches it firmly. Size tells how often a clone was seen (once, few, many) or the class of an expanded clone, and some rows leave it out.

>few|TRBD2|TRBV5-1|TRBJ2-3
CASSLAGGGNTDTQYF
TGCGCCAGCAGCTTGGCGGGCGGGGGAAACACAGATACGCAGTATTTT
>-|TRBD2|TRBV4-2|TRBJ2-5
CASSHETSGGALQETQYF
TGTGCCAGCAGCCACGAAACTAGCGGGGGGGCTTTGCAGGAGACCCAGTACTTC
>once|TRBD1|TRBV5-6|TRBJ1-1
CASSSDRGLTEAFF
TGTGCCAGCAGCTCCGACAGGGGGCTCACTGAAGCTTTCTTT
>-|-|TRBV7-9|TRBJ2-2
CASSPNGTSAGELFF
TGTGCCAGCAGCCCAAACGGGACAAGCGCCGGGGAGCTGTTTTTT
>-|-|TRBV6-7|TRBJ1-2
CASSYSPGACF
TGTGCCAGCAGTTACTCACCGGGAGCGTGCTTC
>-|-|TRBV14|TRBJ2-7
CASSPYGYGSEQYF
TGTGCCAGCAGCCCGTACGGATACGGGTCCGAGCAGTACTTC
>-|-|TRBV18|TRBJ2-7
CASSPESFPYEQYF
TGTGCCAGCTCACCCGAGTCGTTTCCCTACGAGCAGTACTTC
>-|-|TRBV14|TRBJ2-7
CASSPRGRGDSYEQYF
TGTGCCAGCAGCCCCCGGGGTCGCGGGGACTCCTACGAGCAGTACTTC
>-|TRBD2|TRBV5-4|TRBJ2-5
CASSQGLAGETQYF
TGTGCCAGCAGCCAGGGACTAGCTGGAGAGACCCAGTACTTC
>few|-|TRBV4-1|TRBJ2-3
CASSYGGPGEDTQYF
TGCGCCAGCAGTTACGGGGGGCCGGGGGAAGATACGCAGTATTTT
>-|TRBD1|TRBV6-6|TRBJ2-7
CASSTRQGQYF
TGTGCCAGCAGCACCCGACAGGGGCAGTACTTC
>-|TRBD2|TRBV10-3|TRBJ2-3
CAISEPGLAGGPSTDTQYF
TGTGCCATCAGTGAGCCGGGACTAGCGGGGGGGCCGAGCACAGATACGCAGTATTTT
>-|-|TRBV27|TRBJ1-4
CASSPLYTNEKLFF
TGTGCCAGCAGTCCCCTATACACTAATGAAAAACTGTTTTTT
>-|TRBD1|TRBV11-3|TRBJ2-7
CASRGQGQDEQYF
TGTGCCAGCCGCGGACAGGGTCAAGACGAGCAGTACTTC
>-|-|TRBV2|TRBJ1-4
CASSPRGGYEKLFF
TGTGCCAGCAGTCCTAGGGGGGGATATGAAAAACTGTTTTTT
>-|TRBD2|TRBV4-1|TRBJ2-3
CASSLEGLAGDVTDTQYF
TGCGCCAGCAGCCTAGAGGGACTAGCGGGGGATGTCACAGATACGCAGTATTTT
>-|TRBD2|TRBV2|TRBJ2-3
CASSVLAGGTDTQYF
TGTGCCAGCAGTGTCCTTGCGGGGGGCACAGATACGCAGTATTTT
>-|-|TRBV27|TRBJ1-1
CASSPFGGNTEAFF
TGTGCCAGCAGTCCCTTCGGGGGGAACACTGAAGCTTTCTTT
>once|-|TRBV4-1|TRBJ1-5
CASSQVVDLGNQPQHF
TGCGCCAGCAGCCAAGTGGTTGACTTAGGAAATCAGCCCCAGCATTTT
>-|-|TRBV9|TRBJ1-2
CASSVAQPGTFNYGYTF
TGTGCCAGCAGCGTAGCCCAGCCGGGGACTTTCAACTATGGCTACACCTTC
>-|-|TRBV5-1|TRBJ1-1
CASSLAGLSTEAFF
TGCGCCAGCAGCTTGGCCGGGTTGAGCACTGAAGCTTTCTTT
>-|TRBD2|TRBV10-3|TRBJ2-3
CAISQGLAGDTDTQYF
TGTGCCATCAGTCAGGGACTAGCGGGTGACACAGATACGCAGTATTTT
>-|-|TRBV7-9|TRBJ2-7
CASSPSGSHYEQYF
TGTGCCAGCAGCCCCTCGGGATCCCACTACGAGCAGTACTTC
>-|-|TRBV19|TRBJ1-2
CASSIVDGPGDGYTF
TGTGCCAGTAGTATTGTCGACGGGCCAGGGGATGGCTACACCTTC
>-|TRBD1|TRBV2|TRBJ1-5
CASSEAGTGVAQHF
TGTGCCAGCAGTGAAGCTGGGACAGGGGTGGCCCAGCATTTT
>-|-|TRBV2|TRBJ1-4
CASRRLATNEKLFF
TGTGCCAGCAGACGACTCGCAACTAATGAAAAACTGTTTTTT
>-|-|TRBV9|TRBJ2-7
CASSVDVKSYEQYF
TGTGCCAGCAGCGTAGATGTGAAGAGCTACGAGCAGTACTTC
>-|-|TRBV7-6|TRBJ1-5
CASSPFPRRNPHSNQPQHF
TGTGCCAGCAGCCCATTCCCCCGCAGGAACCCACATAGCAATCAGCCCCAGCATTTT
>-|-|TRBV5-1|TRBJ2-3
CASSESTGLNTQYF
TGCGCCAGCAGCGAATCTACAGGGCTGAATACGCAGTATTTT
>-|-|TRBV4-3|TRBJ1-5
CASSQVYGQPQHF
TGCGCCAGCAGCCAAGTCTACGGTCAGCCCCAGCATTTT
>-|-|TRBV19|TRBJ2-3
CASSSQGGVGTDTQYF
TGTGCCAGTAGTTCCCAGGGGGGTGTGGGCACAGATACGCAGTATTTT
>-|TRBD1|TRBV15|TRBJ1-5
CATSRDSWTGGNQPQHF
TGTGCCACCAGCAGAGATAGTTGGACAGGGGGCAATCAGCCCCAGCATTTT
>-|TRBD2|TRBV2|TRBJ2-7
CASSERGLAGWNDEQYF
TGTGCCAGCAGTGAACGGGGACTAGCGGGGTGGAACGACGAGCAGTACTTC
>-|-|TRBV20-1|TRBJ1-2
CSARYSYGYTF
TGCAGTGCTAGATACAGCTATGGCTACACCTTC
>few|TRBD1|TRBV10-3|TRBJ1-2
CAISEEGQSYGYTF
TGTGCCATCAGTGAGGAGGGACAGTCCTATGGCTACACCTTC
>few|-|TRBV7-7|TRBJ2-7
CASSPRSGAGASYEQYF
TGTGCCAGCAGCCCGAGGTCTGGGGCGGGGGCCTCATACGAGCAGTACTTC
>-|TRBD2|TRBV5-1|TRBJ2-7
CASSLGERGAEQYF
TGCGCCAGCAGCTTGGGGGAGCGGGGTGCCGAGCAGTACTTC
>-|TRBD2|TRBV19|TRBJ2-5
CASSSGLAGGRKTQYF
TGTGCCAGTAGTTCAGGACTAGCGGGGGGGAGGAAGACCCAGTACTTC
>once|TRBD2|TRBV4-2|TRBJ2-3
CASSQVSDSGGAGDTQYF
TGTGCCAGCAGCCAAGTTAGCGATAGCGGGGGGGCCGGAGATACGCAGTATTTT
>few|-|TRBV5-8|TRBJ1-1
CASSSGVTAFF
TGTGCCAGCAGCTCGGGGGTAACGGCTTTCTTT
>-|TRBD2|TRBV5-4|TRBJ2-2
CASTYLSGGRTGELFF
TGTGCCAGCACCTACCTTAGCGGGGGCCGGACCGGGGAGCTGTTTTTT
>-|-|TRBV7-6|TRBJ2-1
CASSFLLGGNEQFF
TGTGCCAGCAGCTTTTTGTTAGGCGGGAATGAGCAGTTCTTC
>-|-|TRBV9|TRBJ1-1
CASSARLGTPNTEAFF
TGTGCCAGCAGCGCCCGACTTGGGACACCGAACACTGAAGCTTTCTTT
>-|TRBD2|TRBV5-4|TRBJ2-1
CASSLPGGRRGGGGEQFF
TGTGCCAGCAGCTTGCCCGGAGGGAGGCGGGGGGGCGGGGGTGAGCAGTTCTTC
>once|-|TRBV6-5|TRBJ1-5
CAGSLDRDSNQPQHF
TGTGCCGGCAGCCTAGACAGAGACAGCAATCAGCCCCAGCATTTT
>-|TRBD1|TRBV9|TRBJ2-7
CASSGTGASYEQYF
TGTGCCAGCAGCGGCACAGGGGCGAGCTACGAGCAGTACTTC
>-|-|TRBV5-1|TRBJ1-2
CASSPVARQGYTF
TGCGCCAGCAGCCCAGTAGCGAGGCAGGGCTACACCTTC
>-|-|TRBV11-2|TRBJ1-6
CASRGTMNSPLHF
TGTGCCAGCAGAGGGACAATGAATTCACCCCTCCACTTT
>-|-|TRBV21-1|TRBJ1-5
CGPFGGQPQHF
TGTGGGCCGTTCGGGGGTCAGCCCCAGCATTTT
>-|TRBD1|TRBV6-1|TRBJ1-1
CASSSRGRGTEAFF
TGTGCCAGCAGTTCGAGGGGGCGCGGCACTGAAGCTTTCTTT
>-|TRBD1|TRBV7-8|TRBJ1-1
CASSLAVTGGDTEAFF
TGTGCCAGCAGCTTAGCGGTAACAGGGGGAGACACTGAAGCTTTCTTT
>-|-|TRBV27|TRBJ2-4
CASSWVQGYIQYF
TGTGCCAGCAGTTGGGTCCAGGGCTACATTCAGTACTTC
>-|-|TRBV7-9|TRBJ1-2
CASRPPGANYGYTF
TGTGCCAGCAGACCCCCGGGGGCTAACTATGGCTACACCTTC